These 4 T cell receptor beta chains originate from one sample sequenced in a study of blood T cell repertoires in COVID-19. Sequenced by immunoSEQ multiplex PCR; TCRdb stores in-frame clones only, minus some. The sample includes roughly 250,000 clones, 80% to 85% of them seen just once. The sequencing input was peripheral blood. These receptors were obtained from a woman aged 35 to 49 who had recovered from COVID-19.

This chain joins TRBV18 and TRBJ1-5; 7 positions match TRBD1. Germline V gene lookup returns CDR1 KGHSH and CDR2 LQKENI. This CDR3 region has 16 residues. Trimming cost V 3 bases and J 3 bases; bases outside gene matches: 8. The CDR3 coding sequence is TGTGCCAGCTCACCCTCATTGACAGGGAACAATCAGCCCCAGCATTTT. It yields the protein CASSPSLTGNNQPQHF.

This rearrangement joins TRBV7-8 to TRBJ2-7; a weak D match, TRBD2 (5 bases). Between the trimmed V and J ends, which lost 5 bases and 5 bases, there was a span of 10 bases. The CDR3 loop spans 12 amino acids. Germline V gives CDR1 SGHVS, CDR2 FQNEAQ. CDR3 amino acids: CASSPGINEQYF. The CDR3 nucleotides read TGTGCCAGCAGCCCCGGGATAAACGAGCAGTACTTC.

The chain couples TRBV7-9 to TRBJ1-6; D ambiguous. This CDR3 has 18 amino acids. Per the germline V gene, CDR1 is SEHNR and CDR2 is FQNEAQ (reference sequence). Trimming shortened V by 6 bases and J by 0 bases, and 18 bases separated the two germline ends. CDR3: CASRRWATGSSYNSPLHF. The CDR3 region has the DNA TGTGCCAGCAGGCGCTGGGCGACTGGGAGCTCCTATAATTCACCCCTCCACTTT.

The J gene is TRBJ2-7, the V gene TRBV10-1; D is perhaps TRBD1 (6 bases). The CDR3 length is 12 residues. From germline, CDR1 is WNHNN and CDR2 SYGVQD (reference sequence). Between the trimmed V and J ends, which lost 8 bases and 2 bases, there was a span of 10 bases. The CDR3 DNA sequence: TGCGCCAGCGGGACAAGAACCTACGAGCAGTACTTC. Its protein product is CASGTRTYEQYF.